These T cell receptor beta chains were read from a single sample in a study of Tregs in tolerant kidney transplant recipients. Clones were read by immunoSEQ multiplex PCR, and TCRdb kept only the in-frame ones, dropping some. The sample comprises 62,000 or so clones, roughly 98% of which are singletons, and 0.34% rests with the top ten. The material sequenced was Tregs from blood, taken before the transplant. Receptors originate from a human donor who received a combined kidney and bone marrow transplant. Each CDR3 is given without its conserved first and last residue. Each record gives: V gene, D gene, J gene, CDR3 protein. The D gene is left open where the match is weak.

v_gene: TRBV27
d_gene: .
j_gene: TRBJ1-2
CDR3aa: ASSLHPNRVTILGYT

v_gene: TRBV7-2
d_gene: TRBD1
j_gene: TRBJ1-5
CDR3aa: ASSFSGTGLDSGNQPQH

v_gene: TRBV29-1
d_gene: TRBD2
j_gene: TRBJ2-5
CDR3aa: SALTSGRETQY

v_gene: TRBV6-6
d_gene: TRBD1
j_gene: TRBJ1-1
CDR3aa: ASGTELNTEAF

v_gene: TRBV9
d_gene: .
j_gene: TRBJ1-1
CDR3aa: ASSVGLWGHAEAF

v_gene: TRBV19
d_gene: .
j_gene: TRBJ1-5
CDR3aa: ASSLRHRDGQPQH

v_gene: TRBV5-4
d_gene: .
j_gene: TRBJ1-1
CDR3aa: ASSVTVNTEAF

v_gene: TRBV28
d_gene: TRBD1
j_gene: TRBJ2-7
CDR3aa: ASSPDSGQGRHEQY

v_gene: TRBV18
d_gene: .
j_gene: TRBJ2-7
CDR3aa: ASSPSSGSSYEQY

v_gene: TRBV28
d_gene: .
j_gene: TRBJ1-1
CDR3aa: ASSWGGRGPEAF

v_gene: TRBV11-3
d_gene: .
j_gene: TRBJ2-7
CDR3aa: ASSARAHEQY

v_gene: TRBV30
d_gene: .
j_gene: TRBJ2-3
CDR3aa: AWSFGASTDTQY

v_gene: TRBV28
d_gene: TRBD1
j_gene: TRBJ1-5
CDR3aa: ASIRDRALPQH

v_gene: TRBV30
d_gene: .
j_gene: TRBJ2-7
CDR3aa: AWSVHSPPLGSEQY

v_gene: TRBV30
d_gene: .
j_gene: TRBJ1-5
CDR3aa: AWSLSSNQPQH

v_gene: TRBV5-1
d_gene: .
j_gene: TRBJ1-4
CDR3aa: ASRGRSNEKLF

v_gene: TRBV7-4
d_gene: TRBD2
j_gene: TRBJ2-7
CDR3aa: ASSLPGTSLAEQY

v_gene: TRBV9
d_gene: TRBD2
j_gene: TRBJ2-7
CDR3aa: ASSDGGGYEQY

v_gene: TRBV19
d_gene: .
j_gene: TRBJ1-2
CDR3aa: ASMVTATFGYT

v_gene: TRBV7-2
d_gene: TRBD2
j_gene: TRBJ2-7
CDR3aa: ASSLALAAALYEQY

v_gene: TRBV7-2
d_gene: TRBD2
j_gene: TRBJ2-7
CDR3aa: ASSETSGSSYEQY

v_gene: TRBV18
d_gene: .
j_gene: TRBJ1-1
CDR3aa: ASSPTGSAETEAF